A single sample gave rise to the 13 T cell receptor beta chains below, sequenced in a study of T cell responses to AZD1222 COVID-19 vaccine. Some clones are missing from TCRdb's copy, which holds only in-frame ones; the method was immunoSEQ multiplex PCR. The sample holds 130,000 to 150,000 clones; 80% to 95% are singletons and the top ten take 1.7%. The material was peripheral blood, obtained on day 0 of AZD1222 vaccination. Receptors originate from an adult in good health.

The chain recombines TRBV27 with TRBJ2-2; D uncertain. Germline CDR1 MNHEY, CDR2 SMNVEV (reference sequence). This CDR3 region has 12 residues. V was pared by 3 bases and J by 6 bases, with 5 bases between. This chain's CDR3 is CASSFRSGELFF. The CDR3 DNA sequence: TGTGCCAGCAGTTTTCGGTCCGGGGAGCTGTTTTTT.

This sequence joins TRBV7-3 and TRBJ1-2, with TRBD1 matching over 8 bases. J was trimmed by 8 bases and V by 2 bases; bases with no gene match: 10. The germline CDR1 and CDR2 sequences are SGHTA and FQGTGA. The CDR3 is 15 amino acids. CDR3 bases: TGTGCCAGCAGCTTAGGGGCGGGGACAGGTACAGGCTACACCTTC. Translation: CASSLGAGTGTGYTF.

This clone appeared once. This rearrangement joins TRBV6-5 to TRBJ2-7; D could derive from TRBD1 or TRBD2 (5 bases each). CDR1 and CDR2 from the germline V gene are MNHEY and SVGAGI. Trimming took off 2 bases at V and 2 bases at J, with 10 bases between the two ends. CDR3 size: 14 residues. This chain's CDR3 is CASSYRGAPYEQYF. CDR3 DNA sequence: TGTGCCAGCAGTTACAGAGGGGCTCCCTACGAGCAGTACTTC.

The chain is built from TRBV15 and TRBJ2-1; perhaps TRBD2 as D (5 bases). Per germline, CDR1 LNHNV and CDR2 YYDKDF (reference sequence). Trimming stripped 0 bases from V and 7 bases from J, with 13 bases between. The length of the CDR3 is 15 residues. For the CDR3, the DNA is TGTGCCACCAGCAGAGATTTGGCTAGCAGGAATGAGCAGTTCTTC. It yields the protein CATSRDLASRNEQFF.

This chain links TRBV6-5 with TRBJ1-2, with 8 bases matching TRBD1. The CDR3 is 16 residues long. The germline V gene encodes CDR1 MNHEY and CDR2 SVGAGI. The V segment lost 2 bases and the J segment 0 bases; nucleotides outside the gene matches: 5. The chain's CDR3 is CASSYTRTGSNYGYTF. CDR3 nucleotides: TGTGCCAGCAGTTACACACGGACAGGGTCTAACTATGGCTACACCTTC.

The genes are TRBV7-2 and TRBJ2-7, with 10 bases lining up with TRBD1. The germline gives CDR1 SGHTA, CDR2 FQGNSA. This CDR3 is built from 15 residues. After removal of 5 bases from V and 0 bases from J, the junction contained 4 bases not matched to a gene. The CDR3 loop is CASSRTGGDSYEQYF. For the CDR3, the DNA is TGTGCCAGCAGCCGGACAGGGGGTGACTCCTACGAGCAGTACTTC.

The CDR3 DNA reads TGCGCCAGCAGCTGGGGACAGGGGTCAGATACGCAGTATTTT. Protein product: CASSWGQGSDTQYF. The chain links TRBV5-1 to TRBJ2-3, with 10 bases aligning to TRBD1. CDR1 and CDR2 (germline): SGHRS, YFSETQ. The CDR3 has 14 amino acids. J gave up 4 bases and V 3 bases, and 2 bases lay outside the gene matches.

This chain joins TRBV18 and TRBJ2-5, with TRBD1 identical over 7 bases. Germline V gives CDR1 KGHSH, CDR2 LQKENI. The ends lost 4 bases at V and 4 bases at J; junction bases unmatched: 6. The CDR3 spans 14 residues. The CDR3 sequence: CASSQAAGGETQYF. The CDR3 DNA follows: TGTGCCAGCTCACAAGCAGCAGGGGGAGAGACCCAGTACTTC.

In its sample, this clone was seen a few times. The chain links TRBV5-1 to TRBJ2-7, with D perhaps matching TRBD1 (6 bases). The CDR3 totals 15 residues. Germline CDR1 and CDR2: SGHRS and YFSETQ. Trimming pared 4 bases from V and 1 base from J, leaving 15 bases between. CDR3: CASSPLTGLSYEQYF. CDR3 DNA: TGCGCCAGCAGCCCGTTGACAGGTTTATCCTACGAGCAGTACTTC.

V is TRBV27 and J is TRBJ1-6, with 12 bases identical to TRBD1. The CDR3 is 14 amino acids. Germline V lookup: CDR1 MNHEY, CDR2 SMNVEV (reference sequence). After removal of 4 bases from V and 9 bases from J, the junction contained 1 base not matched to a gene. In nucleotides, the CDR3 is TGTGCCAGCAGTTGGGACAGGGGGCTTTCACCCCTCCACTTT. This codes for CASSWDRGLSPLHF.

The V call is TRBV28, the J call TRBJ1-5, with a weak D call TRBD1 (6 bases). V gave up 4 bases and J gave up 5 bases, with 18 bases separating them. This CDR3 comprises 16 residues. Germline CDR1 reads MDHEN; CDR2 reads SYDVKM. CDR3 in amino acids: CASSSNLQGPDQPQHF. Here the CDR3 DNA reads TGTGCCAGCAGTTCTAACCTCCAGGGGCCCGATCAGCCCCAGCATTTT. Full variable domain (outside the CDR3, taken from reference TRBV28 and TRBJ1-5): DVKVTQSSRYLVKRTGEKVFLECVQDMDHENMFWYRQDPGLGLRLIYFSYDVKMKEKGDIPEGYSVSREKKERFSLILESASTNQTSMYLCASSSNLQGPDQPQHFGDGTRLSIL.

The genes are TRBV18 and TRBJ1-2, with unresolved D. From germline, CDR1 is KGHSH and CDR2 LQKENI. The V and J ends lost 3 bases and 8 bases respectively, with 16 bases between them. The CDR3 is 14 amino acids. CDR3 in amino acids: CASSPPSLTYGYTF. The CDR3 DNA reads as TGTGCCAGCTCACCTCCCAGCTTGACCTACGGCTACACCTTC.

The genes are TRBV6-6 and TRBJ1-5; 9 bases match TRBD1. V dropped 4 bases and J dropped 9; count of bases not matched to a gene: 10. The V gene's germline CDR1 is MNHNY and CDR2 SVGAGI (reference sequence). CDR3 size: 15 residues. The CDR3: CASSSEYRGLWPQHF. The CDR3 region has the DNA TGTGCCAGCAGTTCCGAATACAGGGGGCTGTGGCCCCAGCATTTT.